This TCR beta chain was recovered during a study of blood T cells in healthy people across ages. The V and J ends lost 2 bases and 3 bases respectively, with 16 bases between them. CDR1 and CDR2 from the germline V gene are SEHNR and FQNEAQ (reference sequence). The CDR3 is made up of 16 amino acids. With a J-beta primer mix and a sample-barcoded 5' primer, a second PCR ran about 7 to 12 cycles. TCRdb reprocessed the 5' RACE reads with MiXCR, giving one entry per CDR3 protein. Among under 1,000,000 distinct CDR3 sequences, 46% were seen once, and the ten largest hold 18%. Samples each yielded at least 6 micrograms of total RNA.

This clonotype originated in an elderly man in good health. The sequencing input was blood. The chain links TRBV7-9 to TRBJ1-2; no clear D. The CDR3 nucleotides are TGTGCCAGCAGCTTACAAAGGTCGATGACTGACTATGGCTACACCTTC. Protein: CASSLQRSMTDYGYTF.